These 21 T cell receptor beta chains share one sample of origin, sequenced in a study of blood T cells in healthy people across ages (dated by TCRdb to between 2014 and 2017). The library was generated by 5' RACE. A second about 7 to 11 cycle PCR used a sample-barcoded 5' primer and a J-beta primer mix. TCRdb ran its own pipeline on the public reads, namely fastp trimming at Q25 and MiXCR clone calling, and kept in-frame beta chains. Every entry covers one CDR3 protein and lists the most common genes and DNA from its rows. This sample is represented by approximately 2,000,000 distinct CDR3 sequences; about 39% of them were singletons. Under 25% of the sample lies in the top ten. The source material was blood. These receptors all come from a human donor in good health.

About this clonotype: Relative to the germline gene, one junction end is altered; a read error may explain this. CDR3 amino acids: CSVEWNTRYF. The CDR3 DNA reads as TGCAGCGTTGAGTGGAATACGCGGTATTTT. The V call is TRBV29-1, the J call TRBJ2-3; D uncertain. Germline V gives CDR1 SQVTM, CDR2 ANQGSEA. The CDR3 has 10 residues.

Ten or more counts support this clonotype. The V and J genes are TRBV4-3 and TRBJ2-5; D is undetermined. The CDR3 has 15 amino acids. Germline V gives CDR1 LGHNA, CDR2 YSLEER. Trimming took 0 bases from V and 7 from J, leaving 15 bases between them. This CDR3 is CASSQDWASLGTQYF. The CDR3, as DNA: TGCGCCAGCAGCCAAGACTGGGCAAGCCTGGGGACCCAGTACTTC.

This clonotype was seen a few times. The CDR3 DNA reads as TGTGCCAGCAGCCAAGGCGCTAGCACCTTCTACGAGCAGTACTTC. It yields the protein CASSQGASTFYEQYF. This rearrangement joins TRBV3-1 to TRBJ2-7, with a possible D match to TRBD2 (5 bases). The length of the CDR3 is 15 residues. From germline, CDR1 is LGHDT and CDR2 YNNKEL (reference sequence). V lost 1 base, J lost 3 bases, and 13 bases lay in between.

The gene calls are TRBV20-1 and TRBJ2-1; 8 bases line up with TRBD2. V shed 1 base and J 1 base; nucleotides not matched to a gene: 9. This CDR3 spans 17 amino acids. CDR1 and CDR2 (germline): DFQATT, SNEGSKA (reference sequence). CDR3 sequence reads: CSARGVGGGTSYNEQFF. The CDR3, as DNA: TGCAGTGCTAGAGGGGTAGGCGGGGGGACATCCTACAATGAGCAGTTCTTC.

CDR3 protein: CASSLGLTNYGYTF. For the CDR3, the DNA is TGTGCCAGCAGTTTAGGACTGACTAACTATGGCTACACCTTC. This chain connects TRBV5-6 to TRBJ1-2; D gene uncertain. Trimming cost V 5 bases and J 0 bases, with 11 bases left between them. This CDR3 comprises 14 residues. Germline CDR1 is SGHDT and CDR2 is YYEEEE. Full variable domain (remainder filled in from reference TRBV5-6 and TRBJ1-2): DAGVTQSPTHLIKTRGQQVTLRCSPKSGHDTVSWYQQALGQGPQFIFQYYEEEERQRGNFPDRFSGHQFPNYSSELNVNALLLGDSALYLCASSLGLTNYGYTFGSGTRLTVV.

This clonotype occurred a few times. V and J are TRBV7-2 and TRBJ2-5, with 8 bases aligning to TRBD2. V was pared by 2 bases and J by 2 bases, with 13 bases of the junction left unmatched. The CDR3 sequence is 18 residues long. The germline gives CDR1 SGHTA, CDR2 FQGNSA. CDR3 sequence reads: CASSLRGRASGFQETQYF. In DNA, the CDR3 is TGTGCCAGCAGCTTAAGGGGGAGGGCTAGCGGGTTTCAAGAGACCCAGTACTTC.

This clonotype was seen a handful of times. The rearrangement joins TRBV29-1 to TRBJ1-2; 9 bases are shared with TRBD1. Germline V lookup: CDR1 SQVTM, CDR2 ANQGSEA. The CDR3 extends over 13 amino acids. Losses at the gene ends were 4 bases for V and 4 bases for J; bases not matched to a gene: 4. For the CDR3, the DNA is TGCAGCGTTGTCGGGGGACAGGGCTATGGCTACACCTTC. This gives the protein CSVVGGQGYGYTF.

This clonotype was seen a handful of times. The chain is built from TRBV11-3 and TRBJ2-3, with TRBD2 identical over 11 bases. This CDR3 has 15 residues. Germline lookup yields CDR1 SGHNT and CDR2 YENEEA. V trimming: 0 bases; J trimming: 4 bases; junction bases outside the gene matches: 0. CDR3 sequence: CASSLELAGADTQYF. The CDR3 DNA follows: TGTGCCAGCAGCTTAGAACTAGCGGGAGCAGATACGCAGTATTTT. Looking up the rest from reference TRBV11-3 and TRBJ2-3 gives the full variable domain: EAGVVQSPRYKIIEKKQPVAFWCNPISGHNTLYWYLQNLGQGPELLIRYENEEAVDDSQLPKDRFSAERLKGVDSTLKIQPAELGDSAVYLCASSLELAGADTQYFGPGTRLTVL.

This clonotype has a handful of counts. J is TRBJ1-6 and V is TRBV20-1; D ambiguous. Germline lookup yields CDR1 DFQATT and CDR2 SNEGSKA (reference sequence). Deletions cut 0 bases from V and 7 bases from J, with 10 bases between. This CDR3 is 14 amino acids long. This chain's CDR3 is CSAREIVQNSPLHF. Written as DNA, the CDR3 is TGCAGTGCTAGAGAAATCGTACAGAATTCACCCCTCCACTTT.

V gene TRBV9 combines with J gene TRBJ2-3; TRBD2 matches 7 bases. The CDR3 length is 16 residues. Germline V gene data show CDR1 as SGDLS and CDR2 as YYNGEE. V lost 3 bases to trimming and J lost 3 bases; unmatched junction nucleotides: 10. For the CDR3, the DNA is TGTGCCAGCAGCGCCAGGACGAGCGGGGTAACAGATACGCAGTATTTT. The encoded protein is CASSARTSGVTDTQYF. Full variable domain (rest looked up from reference TRBV9 and TRBJ2-3): DSGVTQTPKHLITATGQRVTLRCSPRSGDLSVYWYQQSLDQGLQFLIQYYNGEERAKGNILERFSAQQFPDLHSELNLSSLELGDSALYFCASSARTSGVTDTQYFGPGTRLTVL.

A few counts support this clonotype. The chain uses TRBV7-2 and TRBJ2-7; D perhaps matches TRBD2 (5 bases). The germline V and J ends were trimmed by 0 bases and 3 bases, with 15 bases remaining between them. This CDR3 has 16 amino acids. CDR1 is SGHTA and CDR2 is FQGNSA in the germline V gene. The CDR3, as DNA: TGTGCCAGCAGCTTAGCGCCAAGGACTTCAGTCTACGAGCAGTACTTC. This codes for CASSLAPRTSVYEQYF.

This clonotype occurred once. Compared with germline, one end of the junction differs, possibly owing to a read error. The rearrangement uses TRBV10-3 and TRBJ1-1; 8 bases agree with TRBD1. Germline CDR1 ENHRY, CDR2 SYGVKD. This CDR3 comprises 14 residues. CDR3 bases: TGTGCCATCAGTGAGACAGGGGGTAACACTGGAGCTTTCTTT. It yields the protein CAISETGGNTGAFF.

V gene TRBV6-1 combines with J gene TRBJ1-6, with 8 bases fitting TRBD1. J gave up 4 bases and V 3 bases, and 11 bases lay outside the gene matches. The germline CDR1 and CDR2 sequences are MNHNS and SASEGT. The CDR3 loop spans 18 amino acids. CDR3 protein: CASSDYPFGQGYNSPLHF. The CDR3 bases are TGTGCCAGCAGTGACTATCCCTTCGGACAGGGTTATAATTCACCCCTCCACTTT.

The V and J genes are TRBV6-4 and TRBJ2-3; D gene ambiguous. The CDR3 length is 13 residues. The V end was cut by 4 bases, the J end by 6 bases, with 11 bases between. Germline CDR1 MRHNA, CDR2 SNTAGT. Written as DNA, the CDR3 is TGTGCCAGCAGTGTAGGGTCGAAGGATACGCAGTATTTT. Translated: CASSVGSKDTQYF.

J is TRBJ1-2 and V is TRBV12-3 or TRBV12-4; D might be TRBD1 (5 bases). The CDR3 covers 23 residues. V shed 3 bases and J shed 4 bases, with 39 bases lying between them. CDR3 sequence reads: CASSFLSSIGPMIGGPRSYGYTF. DNA for the CDR3: TGTGCCAGCAGTTTTTTGAGTTCTATAGGGCCCATGATCGGGGGTCCCAGGAGCTATGGCTACACCTTC.

This chain connects TRBV24-1 to TRBJ2-3; 7 nucleotides match TRBD2. This CDR3 is 12 amino acids long. With V trimmed by 8 bases and J by 5 bases, 3 bases remained unmatched. Germline V lookup: CDR1 KGHDR, CDR2 SFDVKD. The CDR3 here is CATMTGGDTQYF. Here the CDR3 DNA reads TGTGCCACCATGACGGGGGGAGATACGCAGTATTTT.

V and J are TRBV12-3 or TRBV12-4 and TRBJ2-7, with TRBD2 matching over 13 bases. The junction had 2 bases not matched to a gene; V was cut back by 3 bases and J by 6 bases. The CDR3 has 14 amino acids. The CDR3 protein is CASSLTSGGFEQYF. Written as DNA, the CDR3 is TGTGCCAGCAGTTTGACTAGCGGGGGGTTCGAGCAGTACTTC.

On this clonotype itself: A much larger clone lies one base from this, so it may be a read error. The CDR3 here is CASSFSRGPPWKTQYF. In DNA, the CDR3 is TGTGCCAGCAGCTTCTCGCGGGGGCCCCCGTGGAAGACCCAGTACTTC. The chain recombines TRBV7-2 with TRBJ2-7; D is perhaps TRBD2 (7 bases). The tail of the sequence fits TRBJ2-5 better, so the J call may be wrong. CDR3 length: 16 residues. Germline V lookup: CDR1 SGHTA, CDR2 FQGNSA.

The V call is TRBV6-2 or TRBV6-3, the J call TRBJ2-1, with 8 bases matching TRBD1. The CDR3 is 15 amino acids. The germline V gene has CDR1 MNHEY and CDR2 SVGEGT. V shed 6 bases, J shed 6 bases, and the junction held 10 bases outside the gene matches. The CDR3 spells CASRRDRGIFNEQFF. The CDR3 DNA follows: TGTGCCAGCAGGAGAGACAGGGGTATTTTCAATGAGCAGTTCTTC.

V and J are TRBV29-1 and TRBJ2-7; 8 positions agree with TRBD1. Germline V CDR1 and CDR2: SQVTM, ANQGSEA. This CDR3 spans 16 amino acids. The ends lost 0 bases at V and 2 bases at J; junction bases unmatched: 9. The CDR3 loop is CSVEEGAGTGTYEQYF. CDR3 DNA sequence: TGCAGCGTTGAAGAGGGTGCGGGGACAGGAACCTACGAGCAGTACTTC.

This clonotype turned up a few times. The chain is built from TRBV28 and TRBJ1-2; D gene ambiguous. The CDR3 has 14 residues. Deletions cut 2 bases from V and 3 bases from J, with 10 bases between. Germline loops: CDR1 MDHEN, CDR2 SYDVKM. CDR3 protein: CASSLVTADYGYTF. The CDR3 DNA reads as TGTGCCAGCAGTTTAGTAACAGCCGACTATGGCTACACCTTC.